These 30 T cell receptor beta chains originate from one sample sequenced in a study of Ad26.COV2.S vaccination and SARS-CoV-2 variants. Some clones are missing from TCRdb's copy, which holds only in-frame ones; the method was immunoSEQ multiplex PCR. The data contain about 350,000 clones, about 90% of them singletons. This specimen was peripheral blood, taken after recovery from COVID-19. The receptors were sampled from a human donor who had recovered from COVID-19.

The J gene is TRBJ2-1, the V gene TRBV7-9, with D possibly being TRBD1 or TRBD2 (6 bases each). Germline-derived CDR1 and CDR2 are SEHNR and FQNEAQ (reference sequence). V was cut by 4 bases and J by 11 bases, with 18 bases left in between. The CDR3 has 14 amino acids. The CDR3 here is CASSSPEGGQKQFF. As DNA, the CDR3 is TGTGCCAGCAGCTCACCAGAGGGGGGTCAGAAGCAGTTCTTC.

This clone was detected once. The chain joins TRBV29-1 to TRBJ2-2; D may match TRBD1 or TRBD2 (5 bases each). This CDR3 is built from 13 residues. CDR1 and CDR2 (germline): SQVTM, ANQGSEA. V was shortened by 4 bases and J by 6 bases, with 12 bases between the two germline ends. The CDR3 DNA reads as TGCAGCGTTGGGTGGGGGATCGCCGGGGAGCTGTTTTTT. Protein sequence: CSVGWGIAGELFF.

Written as DNA, the CDR3 is TGTGCCAGCAGCTGGGGGCAGGGGCCCTCGCCCCAGCATTTT. Protein product: CASSWGQGPSPQHF. The V and J genes are TRBV5-6 and TRBJ1-5; weak D call: TRBD1 (6 bases). Germline V gene data show CDR1 as SGHDT and CDR2 as YYEEEE. Trimming cost V 3 bases and J 9 bases, with 16 bases left between them. The CDR3 runs to 14 residues.

This clone has more than one count but fewer than ten. V and J are TRBV27 and TRBJ1-5, with D perhaps TRBD1 (5 bases). The CDR3 has 15 amino acids. Per the germline V gene, CDR1 is MNHEY and CDR2 is SMNVEV (reference sequence). Deletions cut 5 bases from V and 6 bases from J, with 17 bases between. CDR3 DNA: TGTGCCAGCAGTCCGGGGACGGTTGGAGGTCAGCCCCAGCATTTT. It encodes CASSPGTVGGQPQHF.

The V gene is TRBV4-1, the J gene TRBJ1-5; D might be TRBD1 (5 bases). The CDR3 has 14 amino acids. CDR1 is MGHRA and CDR2 is YSYEKL in the germline V gene. Trimming pared 1 base from V and 7 bases from J, leaving 11 bases between. CDR3 protein: CASSQGQGGQPQHF. Written as DNA, the CDR3 is TGCGCCAGCAGCCAAGGCCAGGGAGGACAGCCCCAGCATTTT.

The chain couples TRBV11-2 to TRBJ1-6, with 9 positions matching TRBD1. The CDR3 length is 18 residues. V lost 4 bases to trimming and J lost 5 bases; unmatched junction nucleotides: 12. The germline CDR1 and CDR2 sequences are SGHAT and FQNNGV. CDR3 amino acids: CASSSLRDRGSDNSPLHF. The CDR3 region has the DNA TGTGCCAGCAGCTCGCTCCGAGACAGGGGGTCCGATAATTCACCCCTCCACTTT.

The count of this clone is one. The V call is TRBV3-1 (or the pseudogene TRBV3-2), the J call TRBJ2-7, with D perhaps TRBD2 (6 bases). Deletions cut 3 bases from V and 7 bases from J, with 7 bases between. The CDR3 loop spans 11 amino acids. Germline V CDR1 and CDR2: LGHDT, YNNKEL (reference sequence). The CDR3 DNA reads as TGTGCCAGCAGCCAGGGGAGGGAGCAGTACTTC. Its translation is CASSQGREQYF.

This chain links TRBV6-5 with TRBJ1-1; D not certain. V was shortened by 0 bases and J by 4 bases, with 12 bases between the two germline ends. The CDR3 loop spans 15 amino acids. Germline V gives CDR1 MNHEY, CDR2 SVGAGI. The CDR3 here is CASSYSSGAGTEAFF. CDR3 bases: TGTGCCAGCAGTTACTCGAGCGGCGCGGGCACTGAAGCTTTCTTT.

The rearrangement links TRBV5-5 to TRBJ1-5; possibly TRBD1 for D (6 bases). The germline V gene encodes CDR1 SGHKS and CDR2 YYEKEE (reference sequence). Trimming removed 2 bases from V and 3 bases from J, with 9 bases in between. The CDR3 spans 14 residues. Here the CDR3 DNA reads TGTGCCAGCAGCTTAAAGGGGGTCAATCAGCCCCAGCATTTT. This codes for CASSLKGVNQPQHF.

The rearrangement uses TRBV9 and TRBJ2-3; 7 bases are a match to TRBD2. J was trimmed by 2 bases and V by 4 bases; bases with no gene match: 10. Germline lookup yields CDR1 SGDLS and CDR2 YYNGEE. The CDR3 has 16 amino acids. CDR3 loop: CASSTSGGGYTDTQYF. The CDR3 region has the DNA TGTGCCAGCAGCACCTCTGGCGGGGGTTACACAGATACGCAGTATTTT.

V usage is TRBV15 and J usage is TRBJ2-5; the match to TRBD1 covers 9 bases. V dropped 0 bases and J dropped 1; count of bases not matched to a gene: 3. The length of the CDR3 is 16 residues. Germline V gene lookup returns CDR1 LNHNV and CDR2 YYDKDF (reference sequence). CDR3 coding DNA: TGTGCCACCAGCAGAGAGGGACAGGGCGCCCAAGAGACCCAGTACTTC. It translates to CATSREGQGAQETQYF.

The chain links TRBV5-4 to TRBJ1-1; 7 bases map to TRBD1. Germline V gene lookup returns CDR1 SGHNT and CDR2 YYREEE (reference sequence). The CDR3 has 17 amino acids. The V gene end was trimmed by 4 bases and the J gene end by 0 bases; junction bases not matched to a gene: 12. CDR3 nucleotide sequence: TGTGCCAGCAGCCCCGCACCGGGACAGTACATGAACACTGAAGCTTTCTTT. This translates into CASSPAPGQYMNTEAFF.

The chain carries TRBV14 and TRBJ2-2; D ambiguous. This CDR3 contains 13 residues. CDR1 and CDR2 from the germline V gene are SGHDN and FVKESK. Deletions cut 4 bases from V and 2 bases from J, with 5 bases between. The chain's CDR3 is CASSPINTGELFF. As DNA, the CDR3 is TGTGCCAGCAGCCCCATAAACACCGGGGAGCTGTTTTTT. The full variable domain, in which reference TRBV14 and TRBJ2-2 provide the parts outside the CDR3, is EAGVTQFPSHSVIEKGQTVTLRCDPISGHDNLYWYRRVMGKEIKFLLHFVKESKQDESGMPNNRFLAERTGGTYSTLKVQPAELEDSGVYFCASSPINTGELFFGEGSRLTVL.

The V gene is TRBV6-5, the J gene TRBJ1-1; unclear D gene. The CDR3 is 14 amino acids. Germline V gives CDR1 MNHEY, CDR2 SVGAGI. The V end was cut by 4 bases, the J end by 1 base, with 10 bases between. The CDR3 region has the DNA TGTGCCAGCAGTTCCCCAAGACGGAACACTGAAGCTTTCTTT. It encodes CASSSPRRNTEAFF.

The genes are TRBV7-9 and TRBJ1-1; D is ambiguous. Germline V gene data show CDR1 as SEHNR and CDR2 as FQNEAQ (reference sequence). The CDR3 covers 13 residues. Trimming removed 5 bases at V and 0 bases at J, with 7 bases between. The CDR3 DNA is TGTGCCAGCAGCATAATAATGAACACTGAAGCTTTCTTT. This encodes CASSIIMNTEAFF.

This chain links TRBV4-1 with TRBJ2-3; D uncertain. The V end was cut by 3 bases, the J end by 5 bases, with 12 bases between. Germline V gene sequence: CDR1 MGHRA, CDR2 YSYEKL. The CDR3 loop spans 14 amino acids. CDR3 sequence reads: CASSHPDRIDTQYF. The CDR3 coding sequence is TGCGCCAGCAGCCATCCCGACCGTATAGATACGCAGTATTTT.

The CDR3 loop is CASSVERGGYEQYF. The CDR3 coding sequence is TGTGCCAGCAGCGTAGAAAGAGGAGGCTACGAGCAGTACTTC. The chain employs TRBV9 and TRBJ2-7; possible D gene TRBD2, 5 bases. Germline V lookup: CDR1 SGDLS, CDR2 YYNGEE. This CDR3 is built from 14 residues. Trimming removed 0 bases at V and 3 bases at J, with 10 bases between.

The chain has TRBV5-1 and TRBJ2-2, with D possibly called TRBD1 or TRBD2 (6 bases each). Germline CDR1 is SGHRS and CDR2 is YFSETQ. Deletions cut 1 base from V and 5 bases from J, with 15 bases between. The CDR3 has 16 amino acids. CDR3 bases: TGCGCCAGCAGCTTGAGCCAGGGGAGGCAGACCGGGGAGCTGTTTTTT. Encoded protein: CASSLSQGRQTGELFF.

This clone was recorded only once. The rearrangement joins TRBV9 to TRBJ1-1; no clear D gene. V shed 2 bases and J shed 5 bases, with 13 bases lying between them. Germline assignment: CDR1 SGDLS and CDR2 YYNGEE. This CDR3 contains 14 residues. Here the CDR3 reads CASSVGPSMTEAFF. The CDR3 bases are TGTGCCAGCAGCGTCGGCCCGAGTATGACTGAAGCTTTCTTT.

The J gene is TRBJ2-5, the V gene TRBV13, with D unclear. CDR3 length equals 12 residues. Germline CDR1 reads PRHDT; CDR2 reads FYEKMQ (reference sequence). V lost 0 bases and J 5 bases, leaving 4 bases between the germline ends. As DNA, the CDR3 is TGTGCCAGCAGCTTAGGTCTGGAGACCCAGTACTTC. It encodes CASSLGLETQYF.

This chain joins TRBV4-1 and TRBJ2-7; D is perhaps TRBD1 (5 bases). With 1 base removed from V and 3 bases from J, the gap between germline ends came to 10 bases. Germline CDR1 MGHRA, CDR2 YSYEKL. CDR3 length: 14 amino acids. CDR3 nucleotide sequence: TGCGCCAGCAGCCAAGGGGCAGGGTTCTACGAGCAGTACTTC. Its translation is CASSQGAGFYEQYF.

The chain combines TRBV5-4 with TRBJ2-5; 14 bases map to TRBD2. The V and J ends lost 3 bases and 5 bases, in that order; junction bases with no gene match: 9. The CDR3 runs to 17 residues. Germline lookup yields CDR1 SGHNT and CDR2 YYREEE (reference sequence). CDR3 protein: CASSWGLAGVSGETQYF. Written as DNA, the CDR3 is TGTGCCAGCAGCTGGGGACTAGCGGGGGTTTCTGGTGAGACCCAGTACTTC. The full variable domain, rest sourced from reference TRBV5-4 and TRBJ2-5, is ETGVTQSPTHLIKTRGQQVTLRCSSQSGHNTVSWYQQALGQGPQFIFQYYREEENGRGNFPPRFSGLQFPNYSSELNVNALELDDSALYLCASSWGLAGVSGETQYFGPGTRLLVL.

The chain has TRBV25-1 and TRBJ2-3; perhaps TRBD2 as D (6 bases). The germline CDR1 and CDR2 sequences are MGHDK and SYGVNS. The CDR3 sequence is 11 residues long. Trimming shortened V by 5 bases and J by 6 bases, and 6 bases separated the two germline ends. CDR3 sequence reads: CASSRGDTQYF. The CDR3 DNA reads as TGTGCCAGCAGTCGGGGGGATACGCAGTATTTT.

V and J are TRBV3-1 (or the pseudogene TRBV3-2) and TRBJ1-2; D unresolved. The CDR3 is made up of 9 amino acids. Trimming removed 4 bases from V and 13 bases from J, with 7 bases in between. The germline CDR1 and CDR2 sequences are LGHDT and YNNKEL (reference sequence). CDR3 residues: CASSPPCTF. The CDR3 DNA reads as TGTGCCAGCAGCCCCCCGTGCACCTTC.

This chain joins TRBV11-2 and TRBJ1-3; D is perhaps TRBD1 (5 bases). CDR3 length: 17 residues. CDR1 is SGHAT and CDR2 is FQNNGV in the germline V gene. Trimming removed 0 bases at V and 4 bases at J, with 16 bases between. CDR3 loop: CASSLDNEGLSGNTIYF. Here the CDR3 DNA reads TGTGCCAGCAGCTTAGATAATGAGGGGCTCTCGGGAAACACCATATATTTT.

The J gene is TRBJ2-7, the V gene TRBV20-1; no firm D call. Trimming pared 5 bases from V and 2 bases from J, leaving 7 bases between. The CDR3 loop spans 11 amino acids. Germline V lookup: CDR1 DFQATT, CDR2 SNEGSKA (reference sequence). CDR3 in amino acids: CSAEQAYEQYF. CDR3 bases: TGCAGTGCTGAGCAAGCCTACGAGCAGTACTTC.

The chain links TRBV2 to TRBJ1-1; a weak D match, TRBD1 (6 bases). Trimming cost V 2 bases and J 4 bases, with 14 bases left between them. CDR3 length: 15 amino acids. Germline CDR1 reads SNHLY; CDR2 reads FYNNEI. The CDR3 DNA follows: TGTGCCAGCAGTGAAACGGGGGCATGGAGCACTGAAGCTTTCTTT. It specifies CASSETGAWSTEAFF.

This sequence joins TRBV3-1 (or the pseudogene TRBV3-2) and TRBJ2-1; 10 bases match TRBD2. The germline V gene has CDR1 LGHDT and CDR2 YNNKEL (reference sequence). The CDR3 sequence is 17 residues long. V shed 1 base, J shed 6 bases, and the junction held 9 bases outside the gene matches. CDR3 in amino acids: CASSQVLAGVGSNEQFF. Written as DNA, the CDR3 is TGTGCCAGCAGCCAAGTCCTAGCGGGGGTAGGGAGCAATGAGCAGTTCTTC.

The chain carries TRBV5-6 and TRBJ2-3; D may match TRBD1 or TRBD2 (5 bases each). The CDR3 runs to 16 residues. CDR1 SGHDT and CDR2 YYEEEE come from the germline V gene. Trimming removed 1 base from V and 2 bases from J, with 14 bases in between. CDR3 loop: CASSLRGEGATDTQYF. As DNA, the CDR3 is TGTGCCAGCAGCTTGAGGGGCGAGGGTGCCACAGATACGCAGTATTTT.

This rearrangement joins TRBV24-1 to TRBJ1-5; 7 bases are shared with TRBD1. There are 15 residues in the CDR3. V was pared by 4 bases and J by 4 bases, with 6 bases of the junction left unmatched. Germline assignment: CDR1 KGHDR and CDR2 SFDVKD. This CDR3 reads CATSETRGWNQPQHF. DNA for the CDR3: TGTGCCACCAGTGAAACCAGGGGGTGGAATCAGCCCCAGCATTTT.